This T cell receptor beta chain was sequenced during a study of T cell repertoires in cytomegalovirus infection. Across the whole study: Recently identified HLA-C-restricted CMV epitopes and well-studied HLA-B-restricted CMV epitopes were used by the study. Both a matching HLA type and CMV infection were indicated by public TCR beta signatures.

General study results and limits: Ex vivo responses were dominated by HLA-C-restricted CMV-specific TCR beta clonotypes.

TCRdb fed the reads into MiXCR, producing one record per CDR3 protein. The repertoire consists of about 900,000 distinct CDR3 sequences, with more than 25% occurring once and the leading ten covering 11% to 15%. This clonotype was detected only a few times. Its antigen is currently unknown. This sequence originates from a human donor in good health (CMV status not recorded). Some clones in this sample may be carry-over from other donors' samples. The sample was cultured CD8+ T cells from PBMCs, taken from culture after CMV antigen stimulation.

The CDR3 nucleotides read TGCAGCGTTGACATGGGGTATGGCTACACCTTC. Translation: CSVDMGYGYTF. The chain links TRBV29-1 to TRBJ1-2; D gene unclear. Germline loops: CDR1 SQVTM, CDR2 ANQGSEA. CDR3 size: 11 residues. Between the trimmed V and J ends, which lost 3 bases and 5 bases, there was a span of 7 bases.